A single T cell receptor beta chain is shown here with its context. Its antigen is currently unknown. The data originate from a study of T cell clones after liver transplantation. At the level of the study: Patients counted as tolerant after at least one year off all immunosuppression, enzymes not exceeding twice normal. Timepoints were pre-transplant, pre-withdrawal, and after withdrawal was completed or failed.

Profiling relied on immunoSEQ multiplex PCR, and the TCRdb table lists in-frame clones only, not all of them. The sample yields tens of thousands of clones, around 92% seen once. General study findings and limits: Low donor cell numbers restricted donor-reactive repertoire measurement in two subjects.

CDR1 and CDR2 (germline): LNHDA, SQIVND (reference sequence). The CDR3 is 18 residues long. V lost 3 bases, J lost 0 bases, and 18 bases lay in between. Sequencing used CD4+ T cells from blood, obtained approximately 27 months after liver transplant. V is TRBV19 and J is TRBJ2-1, with D tentatively TRBD2 (6 bases). The receptor was isolated from a human patient who received a liver transplant. Some T cells may have originated in the graft donor. The CDR3 is CASSIPRLGGISYNEQFF. CDR3 bases: TGTGCCAGTAGTATCCCTCGGTTGGGCGGGATCTCCTACAATGAGCAGTTCTTC.